One sample yielded the 27 T cell receptor beta chains listed below, sequenced in a study of T cell clones after liver transplantation. TCRdb keeps only in-frame clones here, not all; method: immunoSEQ multiplex PCR. The table lists roughly 49,000 clones, 65% to 80% of them singletons, with more than 9% in the top ten. This specimen consisted of CD4+ T cells from blood, obtained less than 70 months after liver transplant. The receptors were gathered from a human patient who received a liver transplant. Some of these T cells may belong to the graft donor.

This chain connects TRBV30 to TRBJ2-1, with 8 bases aligning to TRBD2. Looked up from germline, CDR1 is GTSNPN and CDR2 is SVGIG (reference sequence). The CDR3 totals 14 residues. Losses at the gene ends were 2 bases for V and 0 bases for J; bases not matched to a gene: 0. CDR3 in amino acids: CAWSSGGSYNEQFF. As DNA, the CDR3 is TGTGCCTGGAGTAGCGGGGGCTCCTACAATGAGCAGTTCTTC.

V gene TRBV6-6 combines with J gene TRBJ1-2, with D unclear. The germline V and J ends were trimmed by 5 bases and 4 bases, with 14 bases remaining between them. This CDR3 region has 14 residues. Germline V gives CDR1 MNHNY, CDR2 SVGAGI (reference sequence). This chain's CDR3 is CASSTSSLSYGYTF. The CDR3 DNA follows: TGTGCCAGCAGTACCAGCAGCCTGAGCTATGGCTACACCTTC.

This sequence joins TRBV15 and TRBJ2-2; D unclear. CDR1 and CDR2 from the germline V gene are LNHNV and YYDKDF (reference sequence). V lost 1 base and J 4 bases, leaving 4 bases between the germline ends. This CDR3 is 13 amino acids long. This CDR3 is CATSRGPTGELFF. The CDR3 DNA reads as TGTGCCACCAGCAGAGGGCCCACCGGGGAGCTGTTTTTT.

V is TRBV30 and J is TRBJ1-2; the D gene is possibly TRBD1 (5 bases). The germline V gene encodes CDR1 GTSNPN and CDR2 SVGIG (reference sequence). Trimming cost V 4 bases and J 0 bases, with 15 bases left between them. This CDR3 comprises 15 residues. The CDR3 spells CAWTSRAGSNYGYTF. The CDR3 DNA sequence: TGTGCCTGGACTTCCAGGGCAGGTTCTAACTATGGCTACACCTTC.

The chain is built from TRBV7-8 and TRBJ1-4; 7 bases line up with TRBD1. J was trimmed by 0 bases and V by 5 bases; bases with no gene match: 12. The germline gives CDR1 SGHVS, CDR2 FQNEAQ. CDR3 length: 18 amino acids. The CDR3 region has the DNA TGTGCCAGCAGCCCGGTAAGACAGGGTAACACAACTAATGAAAAACTGTTTTTT. Translating it yields CASSPVRQGNTTNEKLFF.

J is TRBJ2-2 and V is TRBV28; a weak D match, TRBD1 (7 bases). The V end was cut by 6 bases, the J end by 4 bases, with 18 bases between. The length of the CDR3 is 16 residues. Germline CDR1 and CDR2: MDHEN and SYDVKM. The DNA for the CDR3 is TGTGCCAGCAGATACGACTCAGGGGGAGGCACCGGGGAGCTGTTTTTT. This sequence encodes CASRYDSGGGTGELFF.

The chain joins TRBV9 to TRBJ2-2; D possibly corresponds to TRBD1 (5 bases). CDR1 and CDR2 from the germline V gene are SGDLS and YYNGEE. The CDR3 is 13 amino acids. The V end lost 4 bases, the J end lost 5 bases, and 9 bases lay between the germline ends. The CDR3 coding sequence is TGTGCCAGCAGCCCCAGGGTTACCGGGGAGCTGTTTTTT. Encoded protein: CASSPRVTGELFF.

V gene TRBV5-4 combines with J gene TRBJ2-3, with TRBD2 matching over 7 bases. CDR3 size: 16 residues. The trim removed 0 bases at V and 1 base at J, leaving 5 bases unmatched. Germline CDR1 and CDR2: SGHNT and YYREEE (reference sequence). Written as DNA, the CDR3 is TGTGCCAGCAGCTTGGGGGACTACCGACGCACAGATACGCAGTATTTT. Translating gives CASSLGDYRRTDTQYF.

The V gene is TRBV2, the J gene TRBJ1-5; maybe TRBD1 (6 bases). V lost 5 bases, J lost 4 bases, and 12 bases lay in between. The CDR3 contains 14 residues. Germline CDR1 reads SNHLY; CDR2 reads FYNNEI. The CDR3 loop reads CASSFKGGNQPQHF. CDR3 nucleotide sequence: TGTGCCAGCAGTTTTAAGGGGGGGAATCAGCCCCAGCATTTT.

This chain joins TRBV7-8 and TRBJ1-5, with D perhaps TRBD1 (5 bases). Germline values: CDR1 SGHVS, CDR2 FQNEAQ. This CDR3 has 16 amino acids. Trimming removed 5 bases at V and 0 bases at J, with 14 bases between. The CDR3 coding sequence is TGTGCCAGCAGCCTGGGACTGTGGAGTAGCAATCAGCCCCAGCATTTT. This sequence encodes CASSLGLWSSNQPQHF.

V gene TRBV11-3 combines with J gene TRBJ2-7; D may match TRBD1 or TRBD2 (5 bases each). Trimming took off 5 bases at V and 0 bases at J, with 11 bases between the two ends. The germline V gene has CDR1 SGHNT and CDR2 YENEEA. CDR3 length: 14 amino acids. The CDR3 sequence is CASSPRDGSYEQYF. The CDR3 DNA sequence: TGTGCCAGCAGCCCTCGGGACGGCTCCTACGAGCAGTACTTC.

The rearrangement uses TRBV30 and TRBJ1-6, with TRBD1 matching 9 bases. From germline, CDR1 is GTSNPN and CDR2 SVGIG (reference sequence). This CDR3 has 15 amino acids. Trimming removed 5 bases from V and 5 bases from J; junction bases left unmatched: 7. CDR3 in DNA: TGTGCCTGGGCGACAGGGGGGACCAATAATTCACCCCTCCACTTT. This codes for CAWATGGTNNSPLHF.

The J gene is TRBJ1-5, the V gene TRBV6-5; D is perhaps TRBD1 (6 bases). CDR1 is MNHEY and CDR2 is SVGAGI in the germline V gene. The V end lost 6 bases, the J end lost 0 bases, and 6 bases lay between the germline ends. The CDR3 totals 13 residues. CDR3 coding DNA: TGTGCCAGCAGGGACAGTAGCAATCAGCCCCAGCATTTT. As protein: CASRDSSNQPQHF.

This clone was seen a single time. This chain links TRBV10-3 with TRBJ2-3; a weak D match, TRBD1 (6 bases). Germline CDR1 and CDR2: ENHRY and SYGVKD. The CDR3 contains 13 residues. Trimming took 4 bases from V and 5 from J, leaving 10 bases between them. CDR3 sequence: CAISGGLLDTQYF. DNA for the CDR3: TGTGCCATCAGTGGGGGGCTACTAGATACGCAGTATTTT.

The V and J genes are TRBV5-4 and TRBJ1-2; D is possibly TRBD1 (5 bases). Between the trimmed V and J ends, which lost 0 bases and 8 bases, there was a span of 14 bases. The germline V gene encodes CDR1 SGHNT and CDR2 YYREEE (reference sequence). The CDR3 runs 14 residues. This CDR3 reads CASSLGQGIGGYTF. The CDR3, as DNA: TGTGCCAGCAGCTTGGGGCAGGGCATAGGGGGCTACACCTTC.

This clone turned up a few times. The V gene is TRBV5-1, the J gene TRBJ1-3; D is ambiguous. Between the trimmed V and J ends, which lost 0 bases and 2 bases, there was a span of 9 bases. The CDR3 contains 15 residues. Germline lookup yields CDR1 SGHRS and CDR2 YFSETQ. The CDR3 DNA reads as TGCGCCAGCAGCTTGGAAGGGTTAGCTGGAAACACCATATATTTT. This encodes CASSLEGLAGNTIYF.

This clone has only a few counts. The rearrangement links TRBV5-1 to TRBJ2-3; 8 positions match TRBD1. Germline CDR1 SGHRS, CDR2 YFSETQ. V lost 4 bases, J lost 6 bases, and 10 bases stayed unmatched. This CDR3 contains 15 residues. The CDR3 coding sequence is TGCGCCAGCAGCGTGGATCCAGGGGGCGCGGATACGCAGTATTTT. Protein: CASSVDPGGADTQYF.

CDR3 in amino acids: CASSFRAGELFF. The DNA for the CDR3 is TGTGCCAGCAGCTTCAGGGCCGGGGAGCTGTTTTTT. This chain connects TRBV7-3 to TRBJ2-2; a possible D gene is TRBD1 (5 bases). V dropped 3 bases and J dropped 6 bases, with 5 bases sitting between them. The CDR3 consists of 12 residues. The germline V gene encodes CDR1 SGHTA and CDR2 FQGTGA. The variable domain in full, with the rest retrieved from reference TRBV7-3 and TRBJ2-2, is GAGVSQTPSNKVTEKGKYVELRCDPISGHTALYWYRQSLGQGPEFLIYFQGTGAADDSGLPNDRFFAVRPEGSVSTLKIQRTERGDSAVYLCASSFRAGELFFGEGSRLTVL.

This rearrangement joins TRBV5-1 to TRBJ2-2, with D possibly TRBD2 on 5 matching bases. The V end was cut by 7 bases, the J end by 4 bases, with 5 bases between. Looked up from germline, CDR1 is SGHRS and CDR2 is YFSETQ. This CDR3 comprises 11 residues. The CDR3 DNA follows: TGCGCCAGCGGGAGCACCGGGGAGCTGTTTTTT. It is translated as CASGSTGELFF.

The chain recombines TRBV7-2 with TRBJ2-1, with TRBD2 as a possible D gene (5 bases). The CDR3 consists of 11 residues. V was cut by 5 bases and J by 13 bases, with 12 bases left in between. Germline V lookup: CDR1 SGHTA, CDR2 FQGNSA. The CDR3 loop reads CASSPGREQFF. The CDR3 nucleotides are TGTGCCAGCAGCCCCGGACGGGAACAGTTCTTC.

The V gene is TRBV7-9, the J gene TRBJ1-5; no clear D gene. V was cut by 5 bases and J by 4 bases, with 12 bases left in between. In germline, CDR1 is SEHNR, CDR2 FQNEAQ (reference sequence). The CDR3 consists of 14 residues. The CDR3 protein is CASSQGSWNQPQHF. Written as DNA, the CDR3 is TGTGCCAGCAGCCAAGGGTCATGGAATCAGCCCCAGCATTTT. The whole variable domain, filled in from reference TRBV7-9 and TRBJ1-5, reads DTGVSQNPRHKITKRGQNVTFRCDPISEHNRLYWYRQTLGQGPEFLTYFQNEAQLEKSRLLSDRFSAERPKGSFSTLEIQRTEQGDSAMYLCASSQGSWNQPQHFGDGTRLSIL.

The chain is built from TRBV7-6 and TRBJ2-5; TRBD1 or TRBD2 may be the D gene (6 bases each). CDR1 SGHVS and CDR2 FNYEAQ come from the germline V gene. The CDR3 contains 14 residues. The germline V and J ends were trimmed by 7 bases and 10 bases, with 22 bases remaining between them. CDR3: CASKDLSGARIQYF. In DNA, the CDR3 is TGTGCCAGCAAGGACTTATCGGGGGCGAGAATCCAGTACTTC.

The rearrangement joins TRBV7-3 to TRBJ2-3; D not certain. V gave up 0 bases and J gave up 6 bases, with 7 bases separating them. This CDR3 contains 13 residues. Looked up from germline, CDR1 is SGHTA and CDR2 is FQGTGA. CDR3 bases: TGTGCCAGCAGCTTAACGATCGGGGATACGCAGTATTTT. Translated, it gives CASSLTIGDTQYF.

The J gene is TRBJ1-1, the V gene TRBV11-3, with TRBD1 matching over 8 bases. Unmatched junction bases numbered 0, after V lost 0 bases and J lost 6 bases. CDR1 is SGHNT, CDR2 YENEEA, per germline. The CDR3 consists of 13 residues. The CDR3 sequence is CASSLEQGAEAFF. The CDR3 coding sequence is TGTGCCAGCAGCTTAGAACAGGGGGCTGAAGCTTTCTTT.

This clone is categorized as large. For the CDR3, the DNA is TGTGCCAGCAAAAGGACAGGGGCCCTCCAAGAGACCCAGTACTTC. This encodes CASKRTGALQETQYF. This sequence joins TRBV2 and TRBJ2-5, with 9 bases lining up with TRBD1. The CDR3 runs 15 residues. V was clipped by 7 bases and J by 1 base; unmatched bases: 7. Germline V gene data show CDR1 as SNHLY and CDR2 as FYNNEI.

The chain uses TRBV28 and TRBJ2-1; D not resolved. The CDR3 consists of 14 residues. Trimming took 1 base from V and 4 from J, leaving 8 bases between them. Germline V gene sequence: CDR1 MDHEN, CDR2 SYDVKM. The CDR3 bases are TGTGCCAGCAGTTTATTGGCCAGATACAATGAGCAGTTCTTC. It is translated as CASSLLARYNEQFF.

The rearrangement links TRBV7-9 to TRBJ2-7; D ambiguous. The V gene lost 4 bases and the J gene lost 5 bases, with 9 bases spanning the gap. The CDR3 length is 12 residues. The germline CDR1 and CDR2 sequences are SEHNR and FQNEAQ (reference sequence). The CDR3, as DNA: TGTGCCAGCAGCTCGGTCCGCGACGAGCAGTACTTC. Translation gives CASSSVRDEQYF.